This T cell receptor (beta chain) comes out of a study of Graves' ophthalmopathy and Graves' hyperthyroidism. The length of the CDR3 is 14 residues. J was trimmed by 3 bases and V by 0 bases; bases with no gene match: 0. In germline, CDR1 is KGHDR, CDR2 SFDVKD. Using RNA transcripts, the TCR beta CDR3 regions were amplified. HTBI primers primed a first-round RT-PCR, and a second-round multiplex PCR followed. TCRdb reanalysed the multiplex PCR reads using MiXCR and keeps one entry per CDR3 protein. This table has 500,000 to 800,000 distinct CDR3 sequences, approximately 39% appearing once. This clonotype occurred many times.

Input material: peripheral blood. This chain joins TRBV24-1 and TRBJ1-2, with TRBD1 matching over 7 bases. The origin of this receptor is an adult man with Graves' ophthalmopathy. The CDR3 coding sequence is TGTGCCACCAGTGATTTGACAGGGGACTATGGCTACACCTTC. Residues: CATSDLTGDYGYTF.